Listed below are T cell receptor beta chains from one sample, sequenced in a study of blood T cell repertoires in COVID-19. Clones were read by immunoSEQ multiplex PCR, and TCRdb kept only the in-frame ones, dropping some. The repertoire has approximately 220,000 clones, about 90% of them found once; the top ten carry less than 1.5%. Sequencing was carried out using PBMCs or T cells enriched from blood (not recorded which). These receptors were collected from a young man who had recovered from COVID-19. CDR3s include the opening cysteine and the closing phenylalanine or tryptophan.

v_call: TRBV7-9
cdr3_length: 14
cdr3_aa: CASASGKSNQPQHF

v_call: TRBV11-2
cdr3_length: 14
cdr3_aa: CASSFEWGVDGYTF

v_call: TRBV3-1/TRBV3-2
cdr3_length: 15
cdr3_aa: CASSPGTGLNQPQHF

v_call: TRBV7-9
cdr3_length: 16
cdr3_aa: CASSLAPGTGANVLTF

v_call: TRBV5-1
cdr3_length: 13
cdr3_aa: CASSPDMSYEQYF

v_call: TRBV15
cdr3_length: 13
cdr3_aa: CATSRRGNYGYTF

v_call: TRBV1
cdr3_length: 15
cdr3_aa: CTSSQDQGGGTEAFF

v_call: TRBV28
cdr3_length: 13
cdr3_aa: CASSTGLGYGYTF

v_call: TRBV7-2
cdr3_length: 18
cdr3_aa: CASSPRGGTGTGNQPQHF

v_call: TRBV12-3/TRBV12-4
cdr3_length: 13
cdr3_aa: CASSLGRGGTAFF

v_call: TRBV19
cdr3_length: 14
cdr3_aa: CASSIGAGHNEQFF

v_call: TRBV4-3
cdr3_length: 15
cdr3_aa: CASSQDQTGSDTQYF

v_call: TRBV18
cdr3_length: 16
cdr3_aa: CASSPETGPYNSPLHF

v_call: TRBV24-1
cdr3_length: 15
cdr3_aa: CATSDVVAGIDTQYF

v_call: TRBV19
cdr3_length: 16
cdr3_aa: CASSPPGQSSGNTIYF

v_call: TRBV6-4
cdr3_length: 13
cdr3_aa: CASSDLPSGEQFF

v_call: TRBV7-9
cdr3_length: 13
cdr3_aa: CASSLLAGGEQYF

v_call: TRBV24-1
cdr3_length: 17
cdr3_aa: CATSDRGQGSAYNEQFF

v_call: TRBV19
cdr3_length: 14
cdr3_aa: CASSMSMGGNEQFF